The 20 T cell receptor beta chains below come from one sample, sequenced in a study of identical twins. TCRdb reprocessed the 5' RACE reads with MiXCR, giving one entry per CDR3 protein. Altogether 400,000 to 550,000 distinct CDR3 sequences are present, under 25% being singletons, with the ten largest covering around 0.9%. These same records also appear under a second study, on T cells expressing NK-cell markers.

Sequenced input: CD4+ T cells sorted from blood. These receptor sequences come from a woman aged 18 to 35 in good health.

The CDR3 DNA is TGTGCCAGCAGCTTTCTCGCAGCCAACACTGAAGCTTTCTTT. It yields the protein CASSFLAANTEAFF. The chain combines TRBV5-6 with TRBJ1-1; D uncertain. This CDR3 is 14 amino acids long. The germline V and J ends were trimmed by 2 bases and 2 bases, with 10 bases remaining between them. CDR1 is SGHDT and CDR2 is YYEEEE in the germline V gene.

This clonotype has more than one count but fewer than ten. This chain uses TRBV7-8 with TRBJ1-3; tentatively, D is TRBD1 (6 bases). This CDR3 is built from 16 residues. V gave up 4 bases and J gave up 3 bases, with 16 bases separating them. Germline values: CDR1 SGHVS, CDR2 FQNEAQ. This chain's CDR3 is CASSYRTGKVGNTIYF. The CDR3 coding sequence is TGTGCCAGCAGCTACCGAACAGGGAAGGTTGGAAACACCATATATTTT.

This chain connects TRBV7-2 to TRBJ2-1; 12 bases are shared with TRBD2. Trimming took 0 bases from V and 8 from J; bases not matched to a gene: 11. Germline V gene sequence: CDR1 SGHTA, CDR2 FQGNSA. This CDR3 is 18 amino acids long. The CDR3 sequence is CASSLALLAGGERDEQFF. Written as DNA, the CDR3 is TGTGCCAGCAGCTTAGCCTTACTAGCGGGAGGCGAGAGGGATGAGCAGTTCTTC. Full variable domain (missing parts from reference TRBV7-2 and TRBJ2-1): GAGVSQSPSNKVTEKGKDVELRCDPISGHTALYWYRQSLGQGLEFLIYFQGNSAPDKSGLPSDRFSAERTGGSVSTLTIQRTQQEDSAVYLCASSLALLAGGERDEQFFGPGTRLTVL.

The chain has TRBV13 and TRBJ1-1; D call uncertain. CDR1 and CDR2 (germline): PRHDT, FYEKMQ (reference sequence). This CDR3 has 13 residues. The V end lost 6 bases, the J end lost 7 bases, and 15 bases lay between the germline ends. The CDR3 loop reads CASREGNTFEAFF. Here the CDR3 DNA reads TGTGCCAGCAGGGAGGGCAACACTTTTGAAGCTTTCTTT.

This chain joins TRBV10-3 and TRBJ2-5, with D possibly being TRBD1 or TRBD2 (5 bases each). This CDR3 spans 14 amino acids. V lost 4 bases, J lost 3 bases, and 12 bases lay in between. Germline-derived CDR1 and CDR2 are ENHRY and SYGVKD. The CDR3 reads CAISVGRPEETQYF. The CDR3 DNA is TGTGCCATCAGTGTGGGACGACCAGAAGAGACCCAGTACTTC.

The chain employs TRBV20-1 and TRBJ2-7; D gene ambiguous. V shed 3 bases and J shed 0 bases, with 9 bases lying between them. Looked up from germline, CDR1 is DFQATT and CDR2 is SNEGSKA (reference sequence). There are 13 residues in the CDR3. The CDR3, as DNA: TGCAGTGCTAGCGACGGCAGCTCCTACGAGCAGTACTTC. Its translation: CSASDGSSYEQYF.

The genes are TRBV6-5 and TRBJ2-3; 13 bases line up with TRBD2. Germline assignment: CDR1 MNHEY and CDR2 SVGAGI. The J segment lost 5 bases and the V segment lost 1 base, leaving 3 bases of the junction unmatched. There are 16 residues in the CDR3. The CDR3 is CASSYFTSGRGDTQYF. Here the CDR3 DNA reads TGTGCCAGCAGTTACTTTACTAGCGGGAGGGGAGATACGCAGTATTTT.

The CDR3, as DNA: TGCAGCGTTATCAGGGGGAACACTGAAGCTTTCTTT. This gives the protein CSVIRGNTEAFF. The V gene is TRBV29-1, the J gene TRBJ1-1, with D possibly TRBD1 on 6 matching bases. V was cut by 5 bases and J by 1 base, with 8 bases left in between. CDR1 and CDR2 (germline): SQVTM, ANQGSEA. The CDR3 covers 12 residues. Looking up the rest from reference TRBV29-1 and TRBJ1-1 gives the full variable domain: SAVISQKPSRDICQRGTSLTIQCQVDSQVTMMFWYRQQPGQSLTLIATANQGSEATYESGFVIDKFPISRPNLTFSTLTVSNMSPEDSSIYLCSVIRGNTEAFFGQGTRLTVV.

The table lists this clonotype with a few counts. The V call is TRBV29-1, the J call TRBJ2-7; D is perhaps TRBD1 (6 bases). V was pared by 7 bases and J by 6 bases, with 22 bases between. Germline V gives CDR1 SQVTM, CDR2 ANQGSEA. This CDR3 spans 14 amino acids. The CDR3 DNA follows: TGCAGCGCAGTAACAGGGACCACCTGGGGCGAGCAGTACTTC. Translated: CSAVTGTTWGEQYF.

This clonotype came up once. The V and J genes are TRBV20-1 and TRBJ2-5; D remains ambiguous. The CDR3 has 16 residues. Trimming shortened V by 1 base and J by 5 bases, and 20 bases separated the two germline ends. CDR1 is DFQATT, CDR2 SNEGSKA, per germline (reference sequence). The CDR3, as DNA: TGCAGTGCTAGAGCCCGACTGCGGTACGATGTCGAGACCCAGTACTTC. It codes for CSARARLRYDVETQYF.

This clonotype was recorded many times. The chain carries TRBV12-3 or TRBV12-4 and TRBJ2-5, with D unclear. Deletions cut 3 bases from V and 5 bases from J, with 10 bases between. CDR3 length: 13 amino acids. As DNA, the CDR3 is TGTGCCAGCAGTTTGAGCAGGCGGGAGACCCAGTACTTC. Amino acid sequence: CASSLSRRETQYF.

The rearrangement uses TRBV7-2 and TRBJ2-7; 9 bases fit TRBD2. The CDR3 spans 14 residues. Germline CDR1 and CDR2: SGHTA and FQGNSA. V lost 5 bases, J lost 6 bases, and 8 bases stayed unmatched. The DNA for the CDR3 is TGTGCCAGCAGCCCACTAGCGGGTTCCGGCGAGCAGTACTTC. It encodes CASSPLAGSGEQYF. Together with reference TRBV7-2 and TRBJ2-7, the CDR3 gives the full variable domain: GAGVSQSPSNKVTEKGKDVELRCDPISGHTALYWYRQSLGQGLEFLIYFQGNSAPDKSGLPSDRFSAERTGGSVSTLTIQRTQQEDSAVYLCASSPLAGSGEQYFGPGTRLTVT.

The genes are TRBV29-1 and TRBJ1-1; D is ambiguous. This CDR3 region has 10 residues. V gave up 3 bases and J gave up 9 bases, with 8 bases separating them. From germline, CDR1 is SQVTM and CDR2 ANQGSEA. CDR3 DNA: TGCAGCGTTGATATCGAGAAAGCTTTCTTT. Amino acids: CSVDIEKAFF.

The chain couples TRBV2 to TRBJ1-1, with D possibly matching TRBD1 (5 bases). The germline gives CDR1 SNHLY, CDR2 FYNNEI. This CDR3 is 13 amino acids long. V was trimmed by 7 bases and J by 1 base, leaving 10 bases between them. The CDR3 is CASKGSPNTEAFF. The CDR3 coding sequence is TGTGCCAGCAAGGGGAGTCCGAACACTGAAGCTTTCTTT.

CDR3 region: CASSLVSRGYNEQFF. CDR3 sequence (DNA): TGCGCCAGCAGCTTGGTATCTCGGGGATACAATGAGCAGTTCTTC. The chain carries TRBV5-1 and TRBJ2-1, with D perhaps matching TRBD2 (5 bases). CDR3 length: 15 residues. The germline V and J ends were trimmed by 0 bases and 4 bases, with 11 bases remaining between them. CDR1 and CDR2 from the germline V gene are SGHRS and YFSETQ.

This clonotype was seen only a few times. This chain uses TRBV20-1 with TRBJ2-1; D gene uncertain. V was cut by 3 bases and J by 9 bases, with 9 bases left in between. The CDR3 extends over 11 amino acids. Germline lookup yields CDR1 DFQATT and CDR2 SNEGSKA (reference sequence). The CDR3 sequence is CSARTSSEQFF. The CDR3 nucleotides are TGCAGTGCTAGGACTTCGTCTGAGCAGTTCTTC.

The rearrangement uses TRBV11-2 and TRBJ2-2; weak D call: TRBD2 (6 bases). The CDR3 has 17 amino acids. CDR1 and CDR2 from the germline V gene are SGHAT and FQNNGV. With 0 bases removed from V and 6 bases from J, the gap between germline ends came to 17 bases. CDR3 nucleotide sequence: TGTGCCAGCAGCTTAGAGGGTTTGAGGAGGGCATCCGGGGAGCTGTTTTTT. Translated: CASSLEGLRRASGELFF.

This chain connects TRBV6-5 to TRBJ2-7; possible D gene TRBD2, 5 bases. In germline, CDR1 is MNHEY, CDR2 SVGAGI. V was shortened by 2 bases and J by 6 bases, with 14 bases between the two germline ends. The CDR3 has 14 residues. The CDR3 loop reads CASSYGPGLVEQYF. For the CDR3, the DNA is TGTGCCAGCAGTTACGGGCCGGGGTTAGTCGAGCAGTACTTC.

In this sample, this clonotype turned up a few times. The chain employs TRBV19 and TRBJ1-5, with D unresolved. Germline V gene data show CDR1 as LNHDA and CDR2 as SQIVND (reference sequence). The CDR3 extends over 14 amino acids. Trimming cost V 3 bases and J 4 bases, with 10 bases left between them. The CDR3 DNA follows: TGTGCCAGTAGTATGAAGAATGGAAATCAGCCCCAGCATTTT. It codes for CASSMKNGNQPQHF.

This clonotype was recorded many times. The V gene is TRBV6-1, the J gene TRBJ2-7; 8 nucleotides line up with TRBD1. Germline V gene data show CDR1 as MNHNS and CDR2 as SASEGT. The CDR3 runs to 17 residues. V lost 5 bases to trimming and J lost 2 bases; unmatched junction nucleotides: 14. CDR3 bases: TGTGCCAGCAGTAATGCTGTTTGGACAGGGAAAGCCTACGAGCAGTACTTC. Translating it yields CASSNAVWTGKAYEQYF.